The entry below describes one T cell receptor (beta chain). Its matching antigen is unknown. The data derive from a study of cytomegalovirus exposure and HLA in healthy donors. Notes on the study in general: Presence/absence analyses assumed roughly uniform sequencing depth across donors. While the bulk of TCR sequences proved rare, some public TCRs turned up in many donors.

The primer mix had 60 Vbeta and 13 Jbeta primers. Only in-frame clones appear in the TCRdb table, and some are missing; sequencing was by immunoSEQ multiplex PCR. The sample consists of 130,000 to 150,000 clones, roughly 75% of them appearing once. Trimming cost V 8 bases and J 9 bases, with 23 bases left between them. The CDR3 is 15 residues long. CDR1 and CDR2 from the germline V gene are MNHEY and SVGAGI. The chain links TRBV6-5 to TRBJ2-1; tentatively, D is TRBD2 (5 bases). This receptor was identified in a man aged 35-49 years in good health and CMV-seropositive. Sequenced: PBMCs. CDR3 residues: CASSPSGPRYGEQFF. The CDR3 DNA reads as TGTGCCAGCTCTCCCAGCGGACCCCGATACGGTGAGCAGTTCTTC.